This entry lists 31 T cell receptor beta chains sequenced from one sample in a study of CD8 T cells in ankylosing spondylitis (TCRdb year 2017). Libraries were constructed by 5' RACE. Instrument used: Illumina HiSeq 2500. TCRdb handled the public reads itself, with Q25 trimming in fastp and clone calling in MiXCR, and kept productive beta chains. Rows are unified per CDR3 protein, each entry keeping the most common DNA and genes. This sample is represented by some 200,000 distinct CDR3 sequences; 10% to 15% of them were singletons. The ten largest account for approximately 15% of the sample. Input material: blood, either unsorted or a sorted T cell fraction (not recorded which). The source of these receptors is a male donor with ankylosing spondylitis or in good health (not recorded which).

This clonotype was counted at least ten times. The V gene is TRBV6-4, the J gene TRBJ2-3, with D perhaps TRBD1 (6 bases). CDR1 and CDR2 from the germline V gene are MRHNA and SNTAGT. V was shortened by 0 bases and J by 1 base, with 11 bases between the two germline ends. The CDR3 is 16 residues long. The CDR3 region is CASSDSGGGGTDTQYF. CDR3 DNA: TGTGCCAGCAGTGACTCAGGTGGGGGCGGCACAGATACGCAGTATTTT.

This clonotype has a count of ten or more. This chain connects TRBV27 to TRBJ2-5, with D hard to call. V shed 2 bases and J shed 1 base, with 5 bases lying between them. The V gene's germline CDR1 is MNHEY and CDR2 SMNVEV (reference sequence). This CDR3 region has 13 residues. CDR3 region: CASSLVGQETQYF. The CDR3 DNA reads as TGTGCCAGCAGTTTAGTAGGCCAAGAGACCCAGTACTTC.

There are many counts of this clonotype. The chain carries TRBV12-3 or TRBV12-4 and TRBJ2-5, with TRBD2 identical over 9 bases. V shed 7 bases, J shed 3 bases, and the junction held 12 bases outside the gene matches. The CDR3 totals 16 residues. CDR3 residues: CASKTRGGRAEETQYF. The CDR3 DNA is TGTGCCAGCAAAACTCGCGGCGGGAGGGCCGAAGAGACCCAGTACTTC.

This clonotype was found a few times. The genes are TRBV3-1 and TRBJ1-2; tentative D call: TRBD1 (5 bases). The CDR3 runs 14 residues. CDR1 and CDR2 (germline): LGHDT, YNNKEL (reference sequence). Deletions cut 2 bases from V and 7 bases from J, with 14 bases between. CDR3 sequence: CASSQTGTASGYTF. The CDR3 bases are TGTGCCAGCAGCCAAACCGGGACTGCATCTGGCTACACCTTC.

The V call is TRBV3-1, the J call TRBJ2-1, with TRBD2 identical over 7 bases. Trimming took 2 bases from V and 1 from J; bases not matched to a gene: 2. The V gene's germline CDR1 is LGHDT and CDR2 YNNKEL (reference sequence). The CDR3 covers 15 residues. The CDR3 sequence is CASSQTAGSYNEQFF. For the CDR3, the DNA is TGTGCCAGCAGCCAAACAGCGGGGTCCTACAATGAGCAGTTCTTC.

This clonotype was detected a few times. The chain recombines TRBV6-6 with TRBJ2-1, with D maybe TRBD2 (6 bases). The CDR3 runs 13 residues. The V and J ends lost 10 bases and 1 base respectively, with 11 bases between them. Looked up from germline, CDR1 is MNHNY and CDR2 is SVGAGI (reference sequence). The CDR3 coding sequence is TGTGCCACTATTAGCGGTTCCTACAATGAGCAGTTCTTC. Translating it yields CATISGSYNEQFF.

The chain recombines TRBV25-1 with TRBJ1-2, with 7 bases lining up with TRBD1. The J segment lost 4 bases and the V segment lost 6 bases, leaving 5 bases of the junction unmatched. This CDR3 spans 13 amino acids. CDR1 and CDR2 from the germline V gene are MGHDK and SYGVNS. Here the CDR3 reads CASSRQGLYGYTF. In DNA, the CDR3 is TGTGCCAGCAGCAGACAGGGTCTCTATGGCTACACCTTC.

This clonotype occurred a few times. CDR3 in amino acids: CATSREIVRRDGTDTQYF. The DNA for the CDR3 is TGTGCCACCAGCAGAGAAATCGTAAGGCGGGATGGCACAGATACGCAGTATTTT. The rearrangement links TRBV15 to TRBJ2-3; D is perhaps TRBD2 (6 bases). The CDR3 length is 18 residues. The germline V gene has CDR1 LNHNV and CDR2 YYDKDF (reference sequence). V dropped 0 bases and J dropped 1 base, with 17 bases sitting between them. The full variable domain, with the rest looked up from reference TRBV15 and TRBJ2-3, is DAMVIQNPRYQVTQFGKPVTLSCSQTLNHNVMYWYQQKSSQAPKLLFHYYDKDFNNEADTPDNFQSRRPNTSFCFLDIRSPGLGDTAMYLCATSREIVRRDGTDTQYFGPGTRLTVL.

This clonotype was seen many times. CDR3 nucleotides: TGCGCCAGCAGCCCAAGTCCCCAGGAGTTCCAAGAGACCCAGTACTTC. It codes for CASSPSPQEFQETQYF. The V gene is TRBV4-1, the J gene TRBJ2-5; D is unclear. The CDR3 extends over 16 amino acids. V shed 4 bases and J shed 1 base, with 16 bases lying between them. Germline CDR1 is MGHRA and CDR2 is YSYEKL.

The V gene is TRBV9, the J gene TRBJ2-5, with TRBD1 as a possible D gene (5 bases). CDR1 is SGDLS, CDR2 YYNGEE, per germline. V shed 0 bases and J shed 4 bases, with 10 bases lying between them. This CDR3 contains 14 residues. This CDR3 reads CASSVGTTRETQYF. CDR3 bases: TGTGCCAGCAGCGTAGGGACAACGCGAGAGACCCAGTACTTC.

The chain joins TRBV9 to TRBJ2-3; weak D call: TRBD2 (6 bases). In germline, CDR1 is SGDLS, CDR2 YYNGEE. This CDR3 contains 16 residues. Between the trimmed V and J ends, which lost 4 bases and 0 bases, there was a span of 15 bases. The CDR3 nucleotides are TGTGCCAGCAGCCCGGGGACTGCCTATAGCACAGATACGCAGTATTTT. Translated: CASSPGTAYSTDTQYF.

This clonotype was detected a few times. The CDR3 loop is CSAPVGYRVDEQFF. The DNA of the CDR3 is TGCAGTGCCCCCGTCGGTTACCGGGTGGATGAGCAGTTCTTC. The chain carries TRBV20-1 and TRBJ2-1; D unresolved. V lost 6 bases and J 8 bases, leaving 20 bases between the germline ends. Per the germline V gene, CDR1 is DFQATT and CDR2 is SNEGSKA (reference sequence). CDR3 length equals 14 residues.

Turning to this clonotype: Germline and junction disagree at one end, which may indicate a read error. J is TRBJ2-7 and V is TRBV6-1; maybe TRBD1 (5 bases). The CDR3 contains 13 residues. The germline V gene has CDR1 MNHNS and CDR2 SASEGT. CDR3: CASLGASSGVVSF. The CDR3 DNA reads as TGTGCCAGCCTTGGGGCTAGTAGTGGAGTCGTGTCCTTC.

This clonotype came up a few times. The chain carries TRBV7-8 and TRBJ2-7; D gene unclear. Trimming removed 1 base at V and 2 bases at J, with 6 bases between. Germline-derived CDR1 and CDR2 are SGHVS and FQNEAQ. This CDR3 is built from 13 residues. The CDR3 sequence: CASSLEMAYEQYF. CDR3 DNA: TGTGCCAGCAGCTTAGAGATGGCCTACGAGCAGTACTTC.

This clonotype appeared a few times. The chain is built from TRBV12-3 or TRBV12-4 and TRBJ2-7; TRBD1 matches at 7 bases. This CDR3 has 15 residues. J was trimmed by 2 bases and V by 6 bases; bases with no gene match: 10. The CDR3 sequence: CASSYTGDIAYEQYF. CDR3 sequence (DNA): TGTGCCAGCAGCTATACAGGGGATATCGCCTACGAGCAGTACTTC.

Note on this clonotype: A much larger clone is a single base away; this may be a read error. This chain links TRBV12-3 or TRBV12-4 with TRBJ2-7; no definite D call. CDR3 length: 10 residues. The CDR3 bases are TGTGCCAGCAGTTCCTCCGAGCAGTACTTC. Protein: CASSSSEQYF.

The chain couples TRBV19 to TRBJ2-1; 9 bases agree with TRBD2. Germline trimming cut 6 bases from V and 0 bases from J; bases unmatched to any gene: 3. The CDR3 has 15 amino acids. CDR1 and CDR2 from the germline V gene are LNHDA and SQIVND (reference sequence). The CDR3 reads CASSRLAVSYNEQFF. CDR3 DNA: TGTGCCAGTAGCCGACTAGCGGTCTCCTACAATGAGCAGTTCTTC. The entire variable domain, with the rest obtained from reference TRBV19 and TRBJ2-1, is as follows: DGGITQSPKYLFRKEGQNVTLSCEQNLNHDAMYWYRQDPGQGLRLIYYSQIVNDFQKGDIAEGYSVSREKKESFPLTVTSAQKNPTAFYLCASSRLAVSYNEQFFGPGTRLTVL.

The chain links TRBV6-1 to TRBJ2-7, with D perhaps given as TRBD1 or TRBD2 (5 bases each). V shed 8 bases and J shed 2 bases, with 19 bases lying between them. The CDR3 contains 15 residues. Germline assignment: CDR1 MNHNS and CDR2 SASEGT. DNA of the CDR3: TGTGCCAGCCACTCCCCGGGACGCCAAGCCTACGAGCAGTACTTC. As protein: CASHSPGRQAYEQYF.

The rearrangement joins TRBV5-1 to TRBJ2-3; D is uncertain. Germline-derived CDR1 and CDR2 are SGHRS and YFSETQ. The V end lost 4 bases, the J end lost 5 bases, and 17 bases lay between the germline ends. This CDR3 region has 15 residues. Written as DNA, the CDR3 is TGCGCCAGCAGCAACCTAGGCGATCCCGGAGATACGCAGTATTTT. Translation gives CASSNLGDPGDTQYF.

This clonotype appeared a few times. The chain recombines TRBV5-1 with TRBJ2-1; D is possibly TRBD2 (5 bases). The ends were cut back, 2 bases at V and 0 bases at J, with 12 bases in the middle. Germline V gene sequence: CDR1 SGHRS, CDR2 YFSETQ. This CDR3 has 16 residues. CDR3 sequence: CASSFRTYSSYNEQFF. The CDR3 DNA reads TGCGCCAGCAGCTTCCGGACTTATAGCTCCTACAATGAGCAGTTCTTC.

This clonotype was counted a few times. This chain links TRBV7-2 with TRBJ2-7; D is undetermined. The germline V gene encodes CDR1 SGHTA and CDR2 FQGNSA. V lost 1 base to trimming and J lost 1 base, with 8 bases between them. This CDR3 spans 14 amino acids. CDR3 residues: CASSLGARSYEQYF. For the CDR3, the DNA is TGTGCCAGCAGCTTAGGCGCCCGTTCCTACGAGCAGTACTTC.

The rearrangement joins TRBV5-6 to TRBJ1-2, with D tentatively TRBD1 (6 bases). Germline CDR1 reads SGHDT; CDR2 reads YYEEEE. The CDR3 totals 14 residues. The V and J ends lost 4 bases and 7 bases respectively, with 17 bases between them. Here the CDR3 DNA reads TGTGCCAGCAGCACCGGGGGCGGGGTTGGTGGCTACACCTTC. Its translation: CASSTGGGVGGYTF. The variable domain in full, completed from reference TRBV5-6 and TRBJ1-2, reads DAGVTQSPTHLIKTRGQQVTLRCSPKSGHDTVSWYQQALGQGPQFIFQYYEEEERQRGNFPDRFSGHQFPNYSSELNVNALLLGDSALYLCASSTGGGVGGYTFGSGTRLTVV.

This clonotype occurred a few times. This rearrangement joins TRBV20-1 to TRBJ1-1, with D hard to call. Looked up from germline, CDR1 is DFQATT and CDR2 is SNEGSKA (reference sequence). Trimming took 6 bases from V and 1 from J, leaving 15 bases between them. This CDR3 is 14 amino acids long. This chain's CDR3 is CSARWAYTNTEAFF. The CDR3 DNA follows: TGCAGTGCCCGCTGGGCCTACACGAACACTGAAGCTTTCTTT.

In its sample, this clonotype was seen many times. This CDR3 is CASSLLQGADTEAFF. The CDR3 bases are TGCGCCAGCAGCCTGCTACAGGGGGCCGATACTGAAGCTTTCTTT. V is TRBV5-1 and J is TRBJ1-1, with 9 bases that match TRBD1. CDR3 length equals 15 residues. Germline V lookup: CDR1 SGHRS, CDR2 YFSETQ. Unmatched junction bases numbered 9, after V lost 4 bases and J lost 5 bases. The full variable domain, rest sourced from reference TRBV5-1 and TRBJ1-1, is KAGVTQTPRYLIKTRGQQVTLSCSPISGHRSVSWYQQTPGQGLQFLFEYFSETQRNKGNFPGRFSGRQFSNSRSEMNVSTLELGDSALYLCASSLLQGADTEAFFGQGTRLTVV.

This clonotype was counted only a few times. The rearrangement joins TRBV5-1 to TRBJ1-1, with 8 positions matching TRBD1. Unmatched junction bases numbered 15, after V lost 4 bases and J lost 10 bases. The CDR3 is made up of 15 amino acids. Germline-derived CDR1 and CDR2 are SGHRS and YFSETQ. The CDR3 protein is CASSLSGQGALGAFF. CDR3 bases: TGCGCCAGCAGCCTTTCCGGGCAGGGGGCATTAGGAGCTTTCTTT.

This chain uses TRBV30 with TRBJ2-7; weak D call: TRBD1 (6 bases). The germline CDR1 and CDR2 sequences are GTSNPN and SVGIG (reference sequence). The CDR3 runs 13 residues. The V end was cut by 2 bases, the J end by 2 bases, with 10 bases between. CDR3 DNA sequence: TGTGCCTGGAGTCCTGGGGGCACCTACGAGCAGTACTTC. The encoded protein is CAWSPGGTYEQYF.

The chain uses TRBV27 and TRBJ2-1; 12 positions agree with TRBD2. Germline V gene lookup returns CDR1 MNHEY and CDR2 SMNVEV (reference sequence). V shed 5 bases, J shed 4 bases, and the junction held 6 bases outside the gene matches. The CDR3 is 16 amino acids. The DNA for the CDR3 is TGTGCCAGCAGTCCTTCGACTAGCGGGGGTTACAATGAGCAGTTCTTC. This sequence encodes CASSPSTSGGYNEQFF.

V gene TRBV7-2 combines with J gene TRBJ2-5, with a weak D call TRBD1 (6 bases). CDR3 length equals 15 residues. Germline V gene sequence: CDR1 SGHTA, CDR2 FQGNSA. Between the trimmed V and J ends, which lost 5 bases and 0 bases, there was a span of 13 bases. CDR3 protein: CASSPSWTDQETQYF. CDR3 nucleotides: TGTGCCAGCAGCCCGTCCTGGACAGACCAAGAGACCCAGTACTTC.

This clonotype occurred a few times. The chain combines TRBV6-2 or TRBV6-3 with TRBJ2-7, with TRBD1 matching over 9 bases. Germline V lookup: CDR1 MNHEY, CDR2 SVGEGT. The CDR3 length is 14 residues. Trimming cost V 2 bases and J 6 bases; bases outside gene matches: 5. The CDR3 DNA follows: TGTGCCAGCAGTTACCCCACAGGGGGCGGCGAGCAGTACTTC. Protein product: CASSYPTGGGEQYF.

This clonotype showed up many times. This rearrangement joins TRBV4-1 to TRBJ2-1; no clear D. The CDR3 runs 16 residues. Germline-derived CDR1 and CDR2 are MGHRA and YSYEKL. V shed 0 bases and J shed 5 bases, with 14 bases lying between them. The DNA for the CDR3 is TGCGCCAGCAGCCAAGAAAACGGCCTCGGAAACAATGAGCAGTTCTTC. Protein product: CASSQENGLGNNEQFF.

The chain carries TRBV4-2 and TRBJ2-1; D gene uncertain. Germline V CDR1 and CDR2: LGHNA, YNFKEQ. The V end lost 0 bases, the J end lost 0 bases, and 12 bases lay between the germline ends. This CDR3 has 17 amino acids. CDR3 sequence: CASSQDPAADSYNEQFF. DNA for the CDR3: TGTGCCAGCAGCCAAGATCCCGCGGCGGACTCCTACAATGAGCAGTTCTTC.